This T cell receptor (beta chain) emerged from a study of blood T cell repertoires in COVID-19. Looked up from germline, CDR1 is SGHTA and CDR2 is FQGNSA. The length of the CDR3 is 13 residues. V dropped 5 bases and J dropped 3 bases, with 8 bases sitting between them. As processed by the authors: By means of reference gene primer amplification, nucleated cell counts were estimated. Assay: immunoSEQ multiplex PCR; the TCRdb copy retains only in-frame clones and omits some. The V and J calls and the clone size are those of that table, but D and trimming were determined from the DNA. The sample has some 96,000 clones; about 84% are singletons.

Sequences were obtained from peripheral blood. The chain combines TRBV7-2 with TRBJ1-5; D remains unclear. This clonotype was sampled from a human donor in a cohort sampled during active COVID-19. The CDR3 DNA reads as TGTGCCAGCAGCGTACATGCCAATCAGCCCCAGCATTTT. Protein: CASSVHANQPQHF.